These 18 T cell receptor beta chains share one sample of origin, sequenced in a study of blood T cells in healthy people across ages. Through a sample-barcoded 5' primer and a J-beta primer mix, a second PCR was run for about 6 to 12 cycles. TCRdb re-called the 5' RACE reads through MiXCR, storing one row per CDR3 protein. The repertoire holds about 540,000 distinct CDR3 sequences, with more than 20% as singletons. These data are also associated with another study on T cells of mothers and their children.

Sequenced input: blood. The receptors originated from a boy aged 5-17 years in good health.

The CDR3 reads CASSRRGSVNTGELFF. CDR3 coding DNA: TGTGCCAGCAGCCGTAGGGGCTCGGTAAACACCGGGGAGCTGTTTTTT. This chain joins TRBV7-2 and TRBJ2-2; the D gene is possibly TRBD1 (5 bases). The length of the CDR3 is 16 residues. Trimming took off 5 bases at V and 2 bases at J, with 15 bases between the two ends. Germline V lookup: CDR1 SGHTA, CDR2 FQGNSA. Together with reference TRBV7-2 and TRBJ2-2, the CDR3 gives the full variable domain: GAGVSQSPSNKVTEKGKDVELRCDPISGHTALYWYRQSLGQGLEFLIYFQGNSAPDKSGLPSDRFSAERTGGSVSTLTIQRTQQEDSAVYLCASSRRGSVNTGELFFGEGSRLTVL.

The gene calls are TRBV20-1 and TRBJ1-2, with TRBD1 identical over 8 bases. CDR3 length equals 13 residues. V dropped 3 bases and J dropped 6; count of bases not matched to a gene: 6. Looked up from germline, CDR1 is DFQATT and CDR2 is SNEGSKA (reference sequence). The CDR3 DNA is TGCAGTGCTAGTTGGACAGGGAATAATGGCTACACCTTC. Translated, it gives CSASWTGNNGYTF.

This clonotype was detected a few times. V is TRBV20-1 and J is TRBJ1-6; a weak D match, TRBD1 (6 bases). The V gene's germline CDR1 is DFQATT and CDR2 SNEGSKA (reference sequence). Deletions cut 5 bases from V and 10 bases from J, with 18 bases between. The CDR3 covers 14 residues. The CDR3 region is CSAEPDRSRSPLHF. The CDR3 DNA reads as TGCAGTGCTGAACCCGACAGGAGTAGGTCACCCCTCCACTTT.

The chain's CDR3 is CASSLDGRANQPQHF. The DNA of the CDR3 is TGTGCCAGCAGCTTAGACGGGAGGGCCAATCAGCCCCAGCATTTT. The chain employs TRBV11-1 and TRBJ1-5; D is ambiguous. The germline V and J ends were trimmed by 1 base and 3 bases, with 10 bases remaining between them. The CDR3 is made up of 15 amino acids. In germline, CDR1 is SGHAT, CDR2 FQDESV (reference sequence). Complete variable domain (other parts from reference TRBV11-1 and TRBJ1-5): EAEVAQSPRYKITEKSQAVAFWCDPISGHATLYWYRQILGQGPELLVQFQDESVVDDSQLPKDRFSAERLKGVDSTLKIQPAELGDSAMYLCASSLDGRANQPQHFGDGTRLSIL.

Comments on this clonotype: The junction does not match germline at one end; this may be a read error. In DNA, the CDR3 is TGCGCCAGCAGCCAAGAAGGAAGGACAGGGGAAGGAGGTACGCAGTACTTT. Its protein is CASSQEGRTGEGGTQYF. The chain joins TRBV4-3 to TRBJ2-3; 9 bases are a match to TRBD1. Germline assignment: CDR1 LGHNA and CDR2 YSLEER. CDR3 size: 17 residues.

The sample holds a few counts of this clonotype. The genes are TRBV12-5 and TRBJ1-3; possible D gene TRBD1, 5 bases. This CDR3 comprises 15 residues. The germline V and J ends were trimmed by 9 bases and 2 bases, with 17 bases remaining between them. From germline, CDR1 is LGHNT and CDR2 FRNRAP. This chain's CDR3 is CASCLSGRTGNTIYF. The CDR3 region has the DNA TGTGCTAGCTGTCTGTCAGGGCGGACTGGAAACACCATATATTTT.

The rearrangement uses TRBV27 and TRBJ2-6, with D perhaps matching TRBD1 (7 bases). Trimming left V 2 bases short and J 1 base short, with 15 bases between. The CDR3 spans 18 residues. Germline CDR1 and CDR2: MNHEY and SMNVEV (reference sequence). CDR3 DNA: TGTGCCAGCAGTTTAAAGGAGGGGGCTAAGTCTGGGGCCAACGTCCTGACTTTC. This encodes CASSLKEGAKSGANVLTF.

The chain is built from TRBV9 and TRBJ2-7; 14 bases are shared with TRBD2. Trimming took 3 bases from V and 3 from J; bases not matched to a gene: 8. The CDR3 length is 17 residues. From germline, CDR1 is SGDLS and CDR2 YYNGEE. CDR3 region: CASSETGLAGAHYEQYF. The CDR3 DNA is TGTGCCAGCAGCGAGACGGGACTAGCGGGAGCACACTACGAGCAGTACTTC.

J is TRBJ2-1 and V is TRBV7-9; TRBD2 matches at 11 bases. The junction had 2 bases not matched to a gene; V was cut back by 8 bases and J by 2 bases. Germline CDR1 SEHNR, CDR2 FQNEAQ (reference sequence). This CDR3 region has 14 residues. The CDR3 coding sequence is TGTGCCAGCGGTAGCGGGAGGGCCTACAATGAGCAGTTCTTC. Its translation is CASGSGRAYNEQFF.

The CDR3 sequence is CSVPTPKGVPYEQYF. CDR3 nucleotide sequence: TGCAGCGTTCCCACCCCGAAGGGGGTCCCCTACGAGCAGTACTTC. This sequence joins TRBV29-1 and TRBJ2-7; the D gene is possibly TRBD1 (6 bases). Germline V gene sequence: CDR1 SQVTM, CDR2 ANQGSEA. This CDR3 region has 15 residues. V dropped 5 bases and J dropped 2 bases, with 19 bases sitting between them.

The V gene is TRBV7-2, the J gene TRBJ2-7, with TRBD1 matching 8 bases. CDR3 length: 13 residues. Germline CDR1 is SGHTA and CDR2 is FQGNSA. The junction had 6 bases not matched to a gene; V was cut back by 4 bases and J by 7 bases. The CDR3 region has the DNA TGTGCCAGCAGCTCGGACAGGGCGCGGGAGCAGTACTTC. Encoded protein: CASSSDRAREQYF.

This clonotype was counted between two and nine times. The chain employs TRBV21-1 and TRBJ2-5; TRBD2, as called in the table, went unchecked against the DNA. TRBV21-1 is annotated as a pseudogene. There are 18 residues in the CDR3. DNA for the CDR3: TGTGCCAGCAGCAAAGCCGGAGGCTCGCCTCCGAATCGAGAGACCCAGTACTTC. Translating it yields CASSKAGGSPPNRETQYF.

This rearrangement joins TRBV3-1 to TRBJ1-3, with TRBD1 as a possible D gene (6 bases). CDR3 length: 14 residues. V gave up 8 bases and J gave up 3 bases, with 14 bases separating them. Germline V CDR1 and CDR2: LGHDT, YNNKEL (reference sequence). DNA of the CDR3: TGTGCCAGCTCAGGGGCACTCGGTGGAAACACCATATATTTT. This codes for CASSGALGGNTIYF. Using reference TRBV3-1 and TRBJ1-3 for the parts outside the CDR3, the full variable domain is DTAVSQTPKYLVTQMGNDKSIKCEQNLGHDTMYWYKQDSKKFLKIMFSYNNKELIINETVPNRFSPKSPDKAHLNLHINSLELGDSAVYFCASSGALGGNTIYFGEGSWLTVV.

Concerning this clonotype: Mismatch with germline at one junction end may stem from a read error. The CDR3: CSVVGGARSGSTIYF. CDR3 nucleotide sequence: TGCAGCGTTGTCGGTGGGGCACGCTCTGGAAGCACCATATATTTT. The V gene is TRBV29-1, the J gene TRBJ1-3; D may be TRBD1 (5 bases). The CDR3 is 15 amino acids. Per germline, CDR1 SQVTM and CDR2 ANQGSEA.

In this sample, this clonotype turned up many times. The chain employs TRBV4-1 and TRBJ1-4; no definite D call. This CDR3 comprises 14 residues. Trimming shortened V by 6 bases and J by 12 bases, and 20 bases separated the two germline ends. CDR1 and CDR2 from the germline V gene are MGHRA and YSYEKL. CDR3 residues: CASRESTPMKELFF. The CDR3 DNA is TGCGCCAGCAGGGAGTCCACGCCCATGAAAGAACTGTTTTTT.

This sequence joins TRBV7-2 and TRBJ2-5; D is uncertain. The J call is in doubt because the DNA end fits TRBJ2-7 better. Per germline, CDR1 SGHTA and CDR2 FQGNSA. CDR3 length equals 14 residues. The CDR3 DNA sequence: TGTGCCAGCAGCCCGGATCACGTAGGATACGAGCAGTACTTC. This encodes CASSPDHVGYEQYF.

CDR3 coding DNA: TGCAGCGTATTGGGGACTAGCCGATTGGAGACCCAGTACTTC. It yields the protein CSVLGTSRLETQYF. This chain uses TRBV29-1 with TRBJ2-5; 9 bases are a match to TRBD2. The V segment lost 6 bases and the J segment 5 bases; nucleotides outside the gene matches: 10. The CDR3 consists of 14 residues. Germline-derived CDR1 and CDR2 are SQVTM and ANQGSEA.

This clonotype was picked up a small number of times. The chain combines TRBV9 with TRBJ2-3, with D unclear. Germline V CDR1 and CDR2: SGDLS, YYNGEE. V was trimmed by 0 bases and J by 1 base, leaving 12 bases between them. CDR3 length: 16 amino acids. The CDR3 DNA sequence: TGTGCCAGCAGCGTAGAGGGTTTACCCCGCACAGATACGCAGTATTTT. It is translated as CASSVEGLPRTDTQYF. Based on the CDR3 plus reference TRBV9 and TRBJ2-3, the full variable domain is DSGVTQTPKHLITATGQRVTLRCSPRSGDLSVYWYQQSLDQGLQFLIQYYNGEERAKGNILERFSAQQFPDLHSELNLSSLELGDSALYFCASSVEGLPRTDTQYFGPGTRLTVL.